These 31 T cell receptor beta chains originate from one sample sequenced in a study of T cell repertoires in cytomegalovirus infection (dated 2019 in TCRdb). Sequencing relied on an Illumina HiSeq 1500. TCRdb ran its own pipeline on the public reads, namely fastp trimming at Q25 and MiXCR clone calling, and kept in-frame beta chains. Rows are combined by CDR3 protein, so each entry shows the most common genes and DNA. This sample has some 920,000 distinct CDR3 sequences in its table, and around 31% of those were observed once. The ten largest clones take up about 14% of the sample. The meaning of the sample's treatment or condition label: in vitro stimulation with specific CMV peptide epitopes to enrich CMV-specific T cells. Antigens of these TCRs are unknown. The source material was cultured CD8+ T cells from PBMCs, sampled from culture after CMV antigen stimulation. These receptors were taken from a human donor in good health (CMV status not recorded). Some clones in this sample may be carry-over from other donors' samples.

The chain uses TRBV20-1 and TRBJ2-5, with D possibly being TRBD1 (6 bases). Germline-derived CDR1 and CDR2 are DFQATT and SNEGSKA (reference sequence). This CDR3 has 13 amino acids. V lost 1 base to trimming and J lost 0 bases, with 6 bases between them. The CDR3 reads CSARGDNQETQYF. CDR3 bases: TGCAGTGCTAGAGGGGACAACCAAGAGACCCAGTACTTC.

In this sample, this clonotype turned up a few times. The chain links TRBV6-1 to TRBJ2-7; D call uncertain. Germline CDR1 and CDR2: MNHNS and SASEGT. The CDR3 is 12 amino acids. With 4 bases removed from V and 7 bases from J, the gap between germline ends came to 11 bases. Here the CDR3 DNA reads TGTGCCAGCAGTGCTACACGGTGGGAGCAGTACGTC. It codes for CASSATRWEQYV.

This clonotype turned up a few times. The chain recombines TRBV6-6 with TRBJ2-7; 10 nucleotides match TRBD1. The V gene end was trimmed by 5 bases and the J gene end by 5 bases; junction bases not matched to a gene: 6. Germline CDR1 is MNHNY and CDR2 is SVGAGI (reference sequence). The CDR3 spans 14 residues. CDR3 nucleotide sequence: TGTGCCAGCAGTGCTCGGGACAGGGGCCACGAGCAGTACGTC. Protein sequence: CASSARDRGHEQYV.

This clonotype occurred a few times. The chain is built from TRBV6-2 or TRBV6-3 and TRBJ2-2; 10 nucleotides agree with TRBD2. Germline trimming cut 3 bases from V and 14 bases from J; bases unmatched to any gene: 3. This CDR3 region has 12 residues. From germline, CDR1 is MNHEY and CDR2 SVGEGT. The CDR3 is CASSYGTSDLFF. DNA of the CDR3: TGTGCCAGCAGTTATGGGACTAGCGACCTGTTTTTT.

This clonotype was seen more than once but under ten times. The chain links TRBV6-1 to TRBJ1-2; TRBD1 matches 8 bases. The CDR3 extends over 16 amino acids. The trim removed 7 bases at V and 5 bases at J, leaving 15 bases unmatched. From germline, CDR1 is MNHNS and CDR2 SASEGT. The CDR3 DNA is TGTGCCAGCATCCAAGCCGTAGGGGACAGGACTTATGGCTACACCTTC. It yields the protein CASIQAVGDRTYGYTF.

The chain joins TRBV19 to TRBJ2-1; D is undetermined. Germline lookup yields CDR1 LNHDA and CDR2 SQIVND (reference sequence). The CDR3 is 15 amino acids. The V and J ends lost 3 bases and 0 bases respectively, with 9 bases between them. The CDR3 DNA reads as TGTGCCAGTAGTATTGGCAGCAGCTCCTACAATGAGCAGTTCTTC. Amino acids: CASSIGSSSYNEQFF.

The chain combines TRBV9 with TRBJ2-3, with a weak D call TRBD2 (7 bases). Germline V gene data show CDR1 as SGDLS and CDR2 as YYNGEE. The CDR3 has 17 residues. Trimming removed 0 bases at V and 0 bases at J, with 14 bases between. The CDR3 coding sequence is TGTGCCAGCAGCGTAGAGGGGGGGATCCCAAGCACAGATACGCAGTATTTT. It specifies CASSVEGGIPSTDTQYF.

There are a few counts of this clonotype. The J gene is TRBJ2-4, the V gene TRBV7-9, with TRBD2 identical over 9 bases. The V gene end was trimmed by 5 bases and the J gene end by 0 bases; junction bases not matched to a gene: 8. CDR1 is SEHNR and CDR2 is FQNEAQ in the germline V gene (reference sequence). The CDR3 sequence is 17 residues long. The CDR3 DNA is TGTGCCAGCAGCCTAACGGGACTAGCCACAGCCAAAAACATTCAGTACTTC. The encoded protein is CASSLTGLATAKNIQYF.

Only a few counts were recorded for this clonotype. This rearrangement joins TRBV6-2 or TRBV6-3 to TRBJ1-2; a possible D gene is TRBD1 (6 bases). Germline V lookup: CDR1 MNHEY, CDR2 SVGEGT. Trimming removed 2 bases at V and 7 bases at J, with 14 bases between. This CDR3 has 14 residues. CDR3 bases: TGTGCCAGCAGTTACGTCGGGGGCTTTCTTGGCTACACCTTC. Its protein is CASSYVGGFLGYTF.

This clonotype has just a few counts. The rearrangement uses TRBV6-5 and TRBJ2-7; tentative D call: TRBD1 (5 bases). This CDR3 comprises 14 residues. Trimming took 2 bases from V and 2 from J, leaving 10 bases between them. The germline gives CDR1 MNHEY, CDR2 SVGAGI. This chain's CDR3 is CASSYGREAYEQYV. DNA of the CDR3: TGTGCCAGCAGTTACGGCAGGGAAGCCTACGAGCAGTACGTC.

The rearrangement joins TRBV12-3 or TRBV12-4 to TRBJ1-1; possibly TRBD1 for D (6 bases). Trimming removed 1 base from V and 4 bases from J, with 13 bases in between. The CDR3 is 15 amino acids. CDR3 residues: CASSLGGQGTTEAFF. DNA for the CDR3: TGTGCCAGCAGTTTAGGGGGGCAGGGAACCACTGAAGCTTTCTTT.

This clonotype was seen a handful of times. The rearrangement joins TRBV10-2 to TRBJ2-7; no definite D call. V shed 4 bases and J shed 1 base, with 5 bases lying between them. Germline-derived CDR1 and CDR2 are WSHSY and SAAADI. The CDR3 runs to 12 residues. CDR3 amino acids: CASSGLSYEQYF. The CDR3, as DNA: TGCGCCAGCAGTGGGCTTTCCTACGAGCAGTACTTC.

This sequence joins TRBV6-1 and TRBJ1-1, with TRBD1 matching over 7 bases. Trimming at V came to 5 bases and at J to 4 bases, leaving 10 bases not matched to a gene. The CDR3 contains 15 residues. The germline V gene encodes CDR1 MNHNS and CDR2 SASEGT. CDR3 protein: CASSSKTGIGTEAFF. CDR3 DNA sequence: TGTGCCAGCAGTAGCAAGACAGGGATCGGCACTGAAGCTTTCTTT.

This chain joins TRBV7-9 and TRBJ1-2; 8 nucleotides agree with TRBD1. Per germline, CDR1 SEHNR and CDR2 FQNEAQ (reference sequence). Germline trimming cut 6 bases from V and 5 bases from J; bases unmatched to any gene: 11. The CDR3 has 15 residues. CDR3 loop: CASRKKAGGGYGYTF. Here the CDR3 DNA reads TGTGCCAGCAGAAAAAAAGCAGGGGGCGGTTATGGCTACACCTTC.

The table lists this clonotype with a few counts. The J gene is TRBJ2-5, the V gene TRBV6-1, with 7 positions matching TRBD1. The CDR3 extends over 13 amino acids. From germline, CDR1 is MNHNS and CDR2 SASEGT. Losses at the gene ends were 4 bases for V and 5 bases for J; bases not matched to a gene: 4. Here the CDR3 DNA reads TGTGCCAGCAGTGCGACAGGGATGGAGACCCAGTACTTC. It specifies CASSATGMETQYF.

This clonotype appeared a few times. J is TRBJ1-1 and V is TRBV19, with 11 bases aligning to TRBD1. Germline loops: CDR1 LNHDA, CDR2 SQIVND (reference sequence). The CDR3 is 19 amino acids. After removal of 6 bases from V and 3 bases from J, the junction contained 18 bases not matched to a gene. The chain's CDR3 is CASRDRGRALQLEDTEAFF. The CDR3 DNA is TGTGCCAGTAGGGACAGGGGGCGAGCCCTTCAACTGGAGGACACTGAAGCTTTCTTT.

The V call is TRBV5-1, the J call TRBJ1-1; TRBD1 matches 7 bases. Germline loops: CDR1 SGHRS, CDR2 YFSETQ. The V gene end was trimmed by 0 bases and the J gene end by 1 base; junction bases not matched to a gene: 3. The CDR3 runs 15 residues. The CDR3 coding sequence is TGCGCCAGCAGCTTGGGGGACAGCCCGAACACTGAAGCTTTCTTT. This translates into CASSLGDSPNTEAFF.

The chain carries TRBV5-8 and TRBJ2-7; D is possibly TRBD1 or TRBD2 (6 bases each). Between the trimmed V and J ends, which lost 1 base and 5 bases, there was a span of 16 bases. The CDR3 runs to 15 residues. CDR1 is SGHTS, CDR2 YDEGEE, per germline. The CDR3 coding sequence is TGTGCCAGCAGCTTGAGGGGGGATGGTCCGGACGAGCAGTACTTC. Translated: CASSLRGDGPDEQYF.

This clonotype was counted many times. The rearrangement links TRBV7-2 to TRBJ1-4; 7 positions agree with TRBD1. This CDR3 contains 16 residues. The V segment lost 1 base and the J segment 4 bases; nucleotides outside the gene matches: 6. The germline V gene encodes CDR1 SGHTA and CDR2 FQGNSA. The CDR3 coding sequence is TGTGCCAGCAGCTTAGGGAGGGGACAGCGTAATGAAAAACTGTTTTTT. Protein: CASSLGRGQRNEKLFF.

The chain has TRBV7-9 and TRBJ1-6; D is undetermined. Germline V gene data show CDR1 as SEHNR and CDR2 as FQNEAQ (reference sequence). CDR3 length equals 13 residues. Between the trimmed V and J ends, which lost 3 bases and 9 bases, there was a span of 9 bases. CDR3 sequence: CASSFSGGSPLHF. DNA of the CDR3: TGTGCCAGCAGCTTTTCGGGAGGTTCACCCCTCCACTTT.

This clonotype has a handful of counts. The chain carries TRBV7-9 and TRBJ2-7; 11 positions agree with TRBD2. J gave up 0 bases and V 5 bases, and 3 bases lay outside the gene matches. This CDR3 contains 15 residues. In germline, CDR1 is SEHNR, CDR2 FQNEAQ (reference sequence). The CDR3 nucleotides are TGTGCCAGCAGCCTAACTAGCGGGGGCTCCTACGAGCAGTACGTC. It specifies CASSLTSGGSYEQYV.

The DNA of the CDR3 is TGTGCCACCAGTTTGTCCACGGAGGACGGCTTGAGGAGAACGGAGACCCAGTACTTC. It yields the protein CATSLSTEDGLRRTETQYF. The gene calls are TRBV24-1 and TRBJ2-5; perhaps TRBD2 as D (5 bases). V lost 6 bases, J lost 5 bases, and 30 bases lay in between. CDR1 is KGHDR, CDR2 SFDVKD, per germline. This CDR3 is built from 19 residues.

This clonotype was counted between two and nine times. This chain uses TRBV27 with TRBJ1-2, with TRBD1 matching 8 bases. V shed 6 bases and J 4 bases; nucleotides not matched to a gene: 10. This CDR3 has 15 residues. Germline CDR1 reads MNHEY; CDR2 reads SMNVEV (reference sequence). CDR3 residues: CASSRQGQAVYGYTF. The CDR3 DNA reads TGTGCCAGCAGCCGTCAGGGACAGGCGGTCTATGGCTACACCTTC.

In DNA form, the CDR3 reads TGTGCCAGTAACACAGGGGCGGCTGAAGCTTTCTTT. The encoded protein is CASNTGAAEAFF. This sequence joins TRBV19 and TRBJ1-1; TRBD1 matches 7 bases. The V segment lost 7 bases and the J segment 6 bases; nucleotides outside the gene matches: 5. CDR1 is LNHDA and CDR2 is SQIVND in the germline V gene (reference sequence). This CDR3 has 12 amino acids.

This clonotype showed up just a few times. The rearrangement links TRBV7-6 to TRBJ2-1; 8 bases match TRBD1. Germline V lookup: CDR1 SGHVS, CDR2 FNYEAQ. The CDR3 is made up of 15 amino acids. The J segment lost 3 bases and the V segment lost 1 base, leaving 2 bases of the junction unmatched. Here the CDR3 reads CASSLVGQGYNEQFF. The CDR3 DNA is TGTGCCAGCAGCTTAGTAGGACAGGGCTACAATGAGCAGTTCTTC.

The rearrangement links TRBV7-6 to TRBJ1-1; tentatively, D is TRBD1 (5 bases). This CDR3 has 18 amino acids. V was pared by 0 bases and J by 3 bases, with 20 bases between. CDR1 is SGHVS and CDR2 is FNYEAQ in the germline V gene. The CDR3 is CASSLARRGLKRYTEAFF. In DNA, the CDR3 is TGTGCCAGCAGCTTAGCGCGAAGGGGTCTCAAGAGATACACTGAAGCTTTCTTT.

The gene calls are TRBV6-6 and TRBJ1-2; no firm D call. The CDR3 consists of 11 residues. Germline lookup yields CDR1 MNHNY and CDR2 SVGAGI (reference sequence). Trimming cost V 2 bases and J 5 bases, with 3 bases left between them. Written as DNA, the CDR3 is TGTGCCAGCAGTTACAAATATGGCTACACCTTC. The encoded protein is CASSYKYGYTF.

In DNA form, the CDR3 reads TGTGCCAGCAGCCACACGGACAGGGGAGGTGAAAAACTGTTTTTT. It codes for CASSHTDRGGEKLFF. The rearrangement links TRBV7-3 to TRBJ1-4, with TRBD1 matching 9 bases. The V segment lost 5 bases and the J segment 7 bases; nucleotides outside the gene matches: 8. The CDR3 has 15 amino acids. Germline assignment: CDR1 SGHTA and CDR2 FQGTGA. The whole variable domain, remainder taken from reference TRBV7-3 and TRBJ1-4, is GAGVSQTPSNKVTEKGKYVELRCDPISGHTALYWYRQSLGQGPEFLIYFQGTGAADDSGLPNDRFFAVRPEGSVSTLKIQRTERGDSAVYLCASSHTDRGGEKLFFGSGTQLSVL.

The chain has TRBV20-1 and TRBJ2-7; maybe TRBD2 (7 bases). The CDR3 extends over 14 amino acids. Germline V lookup: CDR1 DFQATT, CDR2 SNEGSKA (reference sequence). Trimming removed 5 bases from V and 0 bases from J, with 14 bases in between. CDR3 amino acids: CSAPTGGPSYEQYV. Written as DNA, the CDR3 is TGCAGTGCTCCCACCGGGGGGCCCTCCTACGAGCAGTACGTC.

This clonotype was counted between two and nine times. DNA for the CDR3: TGTGCCAGCACCCGGAGGGGCGGGGAGCTGTTTTTT. Encoded protein: CASTRRGGELFF. J is TRBJ2-2 and V is TRBV6-2 or TRBV6-3, with TRBD2 as a possible D gene (6 bases). This CDR3 contains 12 residues. The V end was cut by 7 bases, the J end by 7 bases, with 10 bases between. CDR1 MNHEY and CDR2 SVGEGT come from the germline V gene.

This clonotype has just a few counts. The chain is built from TRBV7-2 and TRBJ1-2; 11 bases align to TRBD1. The CDR3 extends over 15 amino acids. CDR1 and CDR2 from the germline V gene are SGHTA and FQGNSA. The ends lost 2 bases at V and 6 bases at J; junction bases unmatched: 5. The DNA for the CDR3 is TGTGCCAGCAGCTTAAGGACAGGGGGCGTGGATGGCTACACCTTC. Its protein is CASSLRTGGVDGYTF.